A selection of T cell receptor beta chains follows, all from one sample in a study of shared clonotypes between healthy human individuals. The method was immunoSEQ multiplex PCR; TCRdb's version includes in-frame clones alone and lacks a portion of them. This table has hundreds of thousands of clones, around 97% appearing once. Sequenced material: naive CD4+ T cells sorted from blood. These TCRs come from a woman younger than 45 in good health. Each CDR3 is given with its conserved first and last residue. D genes are given only for firm matches. Only part of the rows carry a size: once, few, many, or a class if the clone is expanded.

clone size	J gene	V gene	D gene	CDR3 protein	CDR3 DNA
once	TRBJ2-7	TRBV11-2	-	CASSLGGLARIAYEQYF	TGTGCCAGCAGCTTAGGTGGGTTAGCTAGGATTGCCTACGAGCAGTACTTC
-	TRBJ1-2	TRBV28	TRBD1	CASSTLPGQGNGYTF	TGTGCCAGCAGTACCCTCCCGGGACAGGGGAATGGCTACACCTTC
once	TRBJ1-2	TRBV29-1	-	CSVDSGQGYTF	TGCAGCGTTGATTCGGGGCAGGGCTACACCTTC
-	TRBJ2-7	TRBV5-1	-	CASSLPLYEQYF	TGCGCCAGCAGCTTGCCCCTCTACGAGCAGTACTTC
-	TRBJ2-5	TRBV7-9	-	CASSSNSGVLVTQYF	TGTGCCAGCAGCTCCAATTCAGGGGTTTTGGTGACCCAGTACTTC
-	TRBJ2-5	TRBV4-2	-	CASSQDGQDQTQYF	TGTGCCAGCAGCCAAGACGGTCAGGATCAGACCCAGTACTTC
-	TRBJ2-2	TRBV6-1	TRBD2	CASDGTSEYGELFF	TGTGCCAGCGACGGGACTAGCGAGTACGGGGAGCTGTTTTTT
-	TRBJ2-5	TRBV6-9	-	CASSRNVAQETQYF	TGTGCCAGCAGCCGGAACGTGGCCCAAGAGACCCAGTACTTC
-	TRBJ2-7	TRBV5-1	TRBD2	CASSLPERRGQGLAGDYEQYF	TGCGCCAGCAGCTTGCCGGAACGAAGGGGCCAGGGACTAGCGGGAGATTACGAGCAGTACTTC
-	TRBJ2-7	TRBV28	-	CASRLGGVSPYEQYF	TGTGCCAGCAGGCTTGGAGGGGTATCCCCCTACGAGCAGTACTTC
-	TRBJ2-5	TRBV9	TRBD2	CASSVVSLAGVETQYF	TGTGCCAGCAGCGTAGTGAGTCTAGCGGGCGTAGAGACCCAGTACTTC
-	TRBJ2-1	TRBV5-8	-	CASSLEVDNEQFF	TGTGCCAGCAGCTTAGAGGTCGACAATGAGCAGTTCTTC
-	TRBJ1-1	TRBV12-1	-	CASSPRQGTNTEAFF	TGTGCCAGCAGCCCTCGACAGGGAACGAACACTGAAGCTTTCTTT
-	TRBJ2-7	TRBV11-2	TRBD2	CASSLGLAGVYEQYF	TGTGCCAGCAGCTTAGGTCTAGCGGGAGTGTACGAGCAGTACTTC